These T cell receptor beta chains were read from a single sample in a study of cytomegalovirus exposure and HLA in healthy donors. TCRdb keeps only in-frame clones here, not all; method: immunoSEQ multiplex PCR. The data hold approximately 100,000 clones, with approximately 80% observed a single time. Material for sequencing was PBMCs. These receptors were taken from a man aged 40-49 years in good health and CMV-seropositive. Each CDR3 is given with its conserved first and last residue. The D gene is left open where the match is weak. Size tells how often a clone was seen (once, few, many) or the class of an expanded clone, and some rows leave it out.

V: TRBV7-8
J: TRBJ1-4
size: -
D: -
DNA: TGTGCCAGCAGCTCCAGGACAAGGCGCCCAACTAATGAAAAACTGTTTTTT
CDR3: CASSSRTRRPTNEKLFF

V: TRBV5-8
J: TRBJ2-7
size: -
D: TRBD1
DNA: TGTGCCAGCAGCACTCACAGGGGCCCCTACGAGCAGTACTTC
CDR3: CASSTHRGPYEQYF

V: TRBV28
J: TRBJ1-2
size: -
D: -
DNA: TGTGCCAGCAGTTTGCCCACCTACAGAAATGGCTACACCTTC
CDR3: CASSLPTYRNGYTF

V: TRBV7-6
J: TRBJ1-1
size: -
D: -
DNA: TGTGCCAGCAGCCCCCATTTCGCAGGGGACACTGAAGCTTTCTTT
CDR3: CASSPHFAGDTEAFF

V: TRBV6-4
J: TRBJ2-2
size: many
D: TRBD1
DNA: TGTGCCAGCAGTGCCGGGACAGGGAACACCGGGGAGCTGTTTTTT
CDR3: CASSAGTGNTGELFF

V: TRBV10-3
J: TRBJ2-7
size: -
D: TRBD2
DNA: TGTGCCATCAGTGAGGCGGGGGGAACCTACGAGCAGTACTTC
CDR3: CAISEAGGTYEQYF

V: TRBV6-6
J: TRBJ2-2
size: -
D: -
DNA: TGTGCCAGCAGTTACTCACCCCTCCGGGGGACCGGGGAGCTGTTTTTT
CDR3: CASSYSPLRGTGELFF

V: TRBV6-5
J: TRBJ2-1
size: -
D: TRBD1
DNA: TGTGCCAGCAGTTACCTGGGACAGGGGGCCTATGAGCAGTTCTTC
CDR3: CASSYLGQGAYEQFF

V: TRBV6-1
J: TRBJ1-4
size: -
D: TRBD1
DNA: TGTGCCAGCAATCTACAGACAGGGTTCGAAAAACTGTTTTTT
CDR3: CASNLQTGFEKLFF

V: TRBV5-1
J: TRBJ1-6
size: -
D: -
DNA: TGCGCCAGCAGCTTGATAGAGAAGACATATAATTCACCCCTCCACTTT
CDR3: CASSLIEKTYNSPLHF

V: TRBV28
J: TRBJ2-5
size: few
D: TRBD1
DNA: TGTGCCAGCATCCCGGGACAGGGGAAAGAGACCCAGTACTTC
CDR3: CASIPGQGKETQYF

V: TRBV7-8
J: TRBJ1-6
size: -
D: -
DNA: TGTGCCAGCAGCAAGCAGACAGGAACAAATTCACCCCTCCACTTT
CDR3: CASSKQTGTNSPLHF

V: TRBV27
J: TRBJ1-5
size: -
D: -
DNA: TGTGCCAGCACCCTACGGGGGGCTAGCAATCAGCCCCAGCATTTT
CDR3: CASTLRGASNQPQHF

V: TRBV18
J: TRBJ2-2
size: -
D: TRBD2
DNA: TGTGCCAGCTCACCCAGCGGGGGGACCTTATCCGGGGAGCTGTTTTTT
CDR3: CASSPSGGTLSGELFF

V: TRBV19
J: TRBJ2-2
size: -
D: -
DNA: TGTGCCAGTAGTATCCCCAGGGGTCATTACACCGGGGAGCTGTTTTTT
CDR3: CASSIPRGHYTGELFF

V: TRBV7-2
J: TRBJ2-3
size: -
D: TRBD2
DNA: TGTGCCAGCAGCTTAGCGTACGGCGGGGGGGGCACAGATACGCAGTATTTT
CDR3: CASSLAYGGGGTDTQYF

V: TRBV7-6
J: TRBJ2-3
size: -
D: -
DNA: TGTGCCAGCAGCTTAGACCCAGGGGAAGGGGGCACAGATACGCAGTATTTT
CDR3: CASSLDPGEGGTDTQYF

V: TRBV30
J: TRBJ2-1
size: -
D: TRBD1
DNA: TGTGCCTGGAGTTCCAACAGGGGAACCTACAATGAGCAGTTCTTC
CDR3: CAWSSNRGTYNEQFF

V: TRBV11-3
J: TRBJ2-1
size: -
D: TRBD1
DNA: TGTGCCAGCAGCCGCGAGGGAGGAGGACAGGGGGCTTCCTACAATGAGCAGTTCTTC
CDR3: CASSREGGGQGASYNEQFF

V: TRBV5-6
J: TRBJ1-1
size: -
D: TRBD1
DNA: TGTGCCAGCAGTTGGGACAGGAGTGGCTCTGAAGCTTTCTTT
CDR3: CASSWDRSGSEAFF

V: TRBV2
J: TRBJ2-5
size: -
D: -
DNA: TGTGCCAGCAGTGATGGCGGCCCTCAAGAGACCCAGTACTTC
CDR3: CASSDGGPQETQYF

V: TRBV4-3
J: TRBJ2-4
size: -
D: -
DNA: TGCGCCAGCAGCCAAGGGTACGCGAGGGGGGGGGAAAACATTCAGTACTTC
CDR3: CASSQGYARGGENIQYF

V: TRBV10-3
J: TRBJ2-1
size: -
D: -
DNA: TGTGCCATCATGGGCCAGGGTCATGGCAATGAGCAGTTCTTC
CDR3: CAIMGQGHGNEQFF

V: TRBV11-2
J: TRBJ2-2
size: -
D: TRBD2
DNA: TGTGCCAGCAGCCCCGGGACTAGCTACACCGGGGAGCTGTTTTTT
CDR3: CASSPGTSYTGELFF

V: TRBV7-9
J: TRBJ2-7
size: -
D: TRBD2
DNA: TGTTCCAGCAGCCCCAGCGGGGGGGAGTACGAGCAGTACTTC
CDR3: CSSSPSGGEYEQYF

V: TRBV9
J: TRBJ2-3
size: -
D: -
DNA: TGTGCCAGCAGCGTGGACAGTTCTAGCACAGATACGCAGTATTTT
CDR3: CASSVDSSSTDTQYF